This TCR beta chain is drawn from a study of shared clonotypes between healthy human individuals. In the case of this clone: Its matching antigen is unknown.

Data came from immunoSEQ multiplex PCR; TCRdb stores just in-frame clones and leaves some out. The sample has a few million clones, 90% to 95% seen once. Study-level findings and limits: Across subsets, estimated richness was generally greater for naive than for memory populations. Some clonotypes were shared by all four sorted-subset donors, while others were not shared. The non-shared ones had lower generation probabilities than the shared ones.

Trimming removed 4 bases from V and 4 bases from J, with 10 bases in between. The CDR3 sequence is 12 residues long. Germline-derived CDR1 and CDR2 are GTSNPN and SVGIG (reference sequence). This sequence originates from a young man in good health. The sequenced material came from naive CD4+ T cells sorted from blood. The sample's subset: CD45RA+ positively selected. The chain uses TRBV30 and TRBJ1-2, with D tentatively TRBD1 (6 bases). Written as DNA, the CDR3 is TGTGCCTGGACAGGGGATATCTATGGCTACACCTTC. This gives the protein CAWTGDIYGYTF.